A selection of T cell receptor beta chains follows, all from one sample in a study of T cell repertoires in cytomegalovirus infection. Their recognized antigens are unknown. TCRdb reprocessed the reads via MiXCR and lists one record per CDR3 protein. There are about 500,000 distinct CDR3 sequences in the sample; around 30% occur only once, and about a sixth lies in the top ten. This specimen consisted of cultured PBMCs, obtained from culture after CMV antigen stimulation. The receptors shown here come from a human donor in good health (CMV status not recorded). Some clones in this sample may be carry-over from other donors' samples. Each CDR3 is given with its conserved first and last residue. Each record gives: clone size, V gene, D gene, CDR3 protein. A D gene is named only where the DNA matches it firmly. Size is stated for part of the rows, as once, few or many counts, or as a class when the clone is expanded.

clone_size: NA; v_call: TRBV7-6; d_call: TRBD2; cdr3_aa: CASSLSVAGVGETQYF
clone_size: NA; v_call: TRBV7-9; d_call: TRBD1; cdr3_aa: CASSTPGQGYGYTF
clone_size: NA; v_call: TRBV27; d_call: TRBD2; cdr3_aa: CASSLSGLAGGYTQYF
clone_size: once; v_call: TRBV30; d_call: TRBD2; cdr3_aa: CACGTSGVTGELFF
clone_size: few; v_call: TRBV7-2; d_call: TRBD2; cdr3_aa: CASSFSWTSGATYEQYF
clone_size: NA; v_call: TRBV30; d_call: NA; cdr3_aa: CAWSKQYFNSPLHF
clone_size: many; v_call: TRBV19; d_call: NA; cdr3_aa: CASSSGLVNQPQHF
clone_size: NA; v_call: TRBV7-6; d_call: NA; cdr3_aa: CASSLERTYEQYF
clone_size: many; v_call: TRBV28; d_call: TRBD1; cdr3_aa: CASSSTGELAGYTF
clone_size: many; v_call: TRBV7-8; d_call: NA; cdr3_aa: CASQAIRTKAQYF
clone_size: few; v_call: TRBV4-3; d_call: NA; cdr3_aa: CASSQDWASSYNEQFF
clone_size: NA; v_call: TRBV11-2; d_call: TRBD1; cdr3_aa: CASSTGQGSANVLTF
clone_size: few; v_call: TRBV19; d_call: TRBD2; cdr3_aa: CASSPAGTSGRMDGDTQYF
clone_size: NA; v_call: TRBV15; d_call: TRBD2; cdr3_aa: CATSRPAGFSSYNEQFF
clone_size: NA; v_call: TRBV12-3/TRBV12-4; d_call: NA; cdr3_aa: CASSPSTTLPVQYF
clone_size: few; v_call: TRBV28; d_call: NA; cdr3_aa: CASTSGSGSYNEQFF
clone_size: NA; v_call: TRBV7-8; d_call: TRBD2; cdr3_aa: CASSFPSGSFRETQYF